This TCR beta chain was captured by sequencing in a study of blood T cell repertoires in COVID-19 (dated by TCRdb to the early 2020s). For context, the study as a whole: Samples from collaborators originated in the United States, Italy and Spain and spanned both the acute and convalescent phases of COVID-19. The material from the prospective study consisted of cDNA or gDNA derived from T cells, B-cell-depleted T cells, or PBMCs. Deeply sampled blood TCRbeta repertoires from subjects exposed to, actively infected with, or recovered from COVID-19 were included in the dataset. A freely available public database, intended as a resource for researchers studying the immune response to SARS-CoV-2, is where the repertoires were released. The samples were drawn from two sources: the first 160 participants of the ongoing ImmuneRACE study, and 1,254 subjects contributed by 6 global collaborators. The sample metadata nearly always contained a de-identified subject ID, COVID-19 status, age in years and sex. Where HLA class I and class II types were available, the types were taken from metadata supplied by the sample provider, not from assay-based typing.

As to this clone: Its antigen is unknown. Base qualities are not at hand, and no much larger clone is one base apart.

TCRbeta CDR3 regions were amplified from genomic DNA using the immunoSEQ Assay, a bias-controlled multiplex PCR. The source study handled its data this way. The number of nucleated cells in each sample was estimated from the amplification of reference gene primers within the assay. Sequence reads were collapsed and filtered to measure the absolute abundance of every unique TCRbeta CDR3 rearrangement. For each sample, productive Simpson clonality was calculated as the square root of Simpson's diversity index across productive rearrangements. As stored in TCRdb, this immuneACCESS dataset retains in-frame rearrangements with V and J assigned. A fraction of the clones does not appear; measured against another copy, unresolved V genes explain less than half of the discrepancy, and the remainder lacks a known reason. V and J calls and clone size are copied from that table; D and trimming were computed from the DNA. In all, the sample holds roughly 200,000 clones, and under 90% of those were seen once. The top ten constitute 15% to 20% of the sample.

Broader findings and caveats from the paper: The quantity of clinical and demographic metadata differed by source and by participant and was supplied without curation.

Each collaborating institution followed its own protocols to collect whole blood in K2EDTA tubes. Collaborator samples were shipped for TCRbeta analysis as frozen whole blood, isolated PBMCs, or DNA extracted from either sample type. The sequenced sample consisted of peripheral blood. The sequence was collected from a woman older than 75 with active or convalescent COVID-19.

In nucleotide form, the sequence is TGTGCCAGCAGCTTAGACAGGGGTCCGGGAAAACTGTTTTTT. Its translation reads: CASSLDRGPGKLFF. This chain is built from TRBV7-2 and TRBJ1-4; 7 junctional bases match TRBD1. The germline V gene sets CDR1 to SGHTA and CDR2 to FQGNSA. Its CDR3 holds 14 amino acids, cysteine through phenylalanine. Kept here is only the CDR3 DNA, which spans 42 bases and is read in frame from base 1. Trimming accounts for 1 base at V and 10 bases at J, while the number of junction bases matched to no gene is 6.